This TCR beta chain was sequenced for a study of blood T cell repertoires in COVID-19. Repertoires were generated with immunoSEQ multiplex PCR, while TCRdb's copy carries only in-frame clones and drops some. The repertoire consists of 150,000 to 200,000 clones, with 60% to 85% occurring once and the leading ten covering roughly 3.1%. CDR1 and CDR2 from the germline V gene are SGHRS and YFSETQ. Unmatched junction bases numbered 11, after V lost 4 bases and J lost 6 bases. The length of the CDR3 is 16 residues. Sequenced material: peripheral blood. This clonotype was obtained from a man in his 70s with acute or convalescent COVID-19. The J gene is TRBJ2-3, the V gene TRBV5-1, with 10 positions matching TRBD2. The CDR3 region is CASSAPLAGGVDTQYF. The CDR3 DNA follows: TGCGCCAGCAGCGCGCCCTTAGCGGGGGGTGTCGATACGCAGTATTTT. The full variable domain, in which reference TRBV5-1 and TRBJ2-3 provide the parts outside the CDR3, is KAGVTQTPRYLIKTRGQQVTLSCSPISGHRSVSWYQQTPGQGLQFLFEYFSETQRNKGNFPGRFSGRQFSNSRSEMNVSTLELGDSALYLCASSAPLAGGVDTQYFGPGTRLTVL.